This TCR beta chain is from a study of cytomegalovirus exposure and HLA in healthy donors. Whole-study findings and limits: Available immune exposure information was restricted to CMV serostatus only.

Though probably carrying unrecorded immune exposures, donors were nominally healthy at sampling. There are 14 residues in the CDR3. The ends were cut back, 1 base at V and 4 bases at J, with 9 bases in the middle. CDR1 is SGHNT, CDR2 YENEEA, per germline. In regard to this clone: The antigen remains unidentified.

A multiplex PCR was run with 60 Vbeta primers and 13 Jbeta primers. TCRdb's copy holds only in-frame clones and misses some; the assay was immunoSEQ multiplex PCR. This table holds under 200,000 clones. The TCR originated in a woman aged 18 to 35 in good health and CMV-seropositive. The sequenced sample was PBMCs. The chain recombines TRBV11-3 with TRBJ2-3; the D is unclear. This chain's CDR3 is CASSLGSTSDTQYF. The CDR3 DNA reads as TGTGCCAGCAGCTTAGGTTCAACTTCAGATACGCAGTATTTT.